Given below is one T cell receptor beta chain in context. TCRdb keeps only in-frame clones here, not all; method: immunoSEQ multiplex PCR. This sample has around 2.1 million clones, with more than 85% found just once. Looked up from germline, CDR1 is SGHVS and CDR2 is FQNEAQ. The V end was cut by 2 bases, the J end by 8 bases, with 19 bases between. This CDR3 region has 16 residues. The data derive from a study of shared clonotypes between healthy human individuals. The naive CD8 fraction comprised CD45RO-negative cells positively selected for CCR7 and excluded terminally differentiated effector memory CD45RA+ cells.

Material for sequencing was naive CD8+ T cells from PBMCs. This TCR came from a man aged 18 to 30 in good health. Some clones in this sample may be carry-over from other donors' samples. The J gene is TRBJ2-1, the V gene TRBV7-8; D tentatively reads TRBD1 or TRBD2 (5 bases each). CDR3 in DNA: TGTGCCAGCAGCTTATTTTTGGGAGCTTCAGGGTATGAGCAGTTCTTC. Translating gives CASSLFLGASGYEQFF.